This entry features one T cell receptor beta chain sequence. The protocol was immunoSEQ multiplex PCR, while the TCRdb copy is restricted to in-frame clones and leaves out a portion. The profile shows about 130,000 clones, roughly 69% of them singletons. This sample was included in a study of blood T cell repertoires in COVID-19. Study context: PBMCs, B-cell-depleted T cells, or T cells provided the cDNA or gDNA that made up the material.

CDR1 and CDR2 from the germline V gene are SNHLY and FYNNEI. The ends were cut back, 3 bases at V and 2 bases at J, with 11 bases in the middle. The CDR3 totals 14 residues. The chain couples TRBV2 to TRBJ2-7; TRBD1 might be the D (6 bases). The TCR was taken from a woman aged 65 to 85 with acute or convalescent COVID-19. The source material was peripheral blood. The CDR3 DNA follows: TGTGCCAGCAGTGAGGGAAGGGGGACCTACGAGCAGTACTTC. Translated: CASSEGRGTYEQYF.